The 16 T cell receptor beta chains below all came from one sample that was sequenced in a study of T-cell memory formation after mild COVID-19. One entry per CDR3 protein, called by TCRdb with MiXCR from the 5' RACE reads. The sample contains 150,000 or so distinct CDR3 sequences, roughly 14% of which appear only once. The source material was PBMCs or a T cell subset sorted from them (not recorded which). Receptors originate from an adult woman who had mild COVID-19 (a few samples of this study predate the infection). Cell type and time point are not known.

This clonotype was counted between two and nine times. The chain carries TRBV6-5 and TRBJ1-2; 9 nucleotides align to TRBD1. Trimming took 2 bases from V and 5 from J; bases not matched to a gene: 6. CDR1 is MNHEY and CDR2 is SVGAGI in the germline V gene. This CDR3 contains 15 residues. CDR3 region: CASSYEGGTGYGYTF. CDR3 coding DNA: TGTGCCAGCAGTTACGAGGGGGGGACAGGGTATGGCTACACCTTC.

The CDR3 DNA is TGTGCCAGTAGTATCGGGCAAGGTAATCAGCCCCAGCATTTT. As protein: CASSIGQGNQPQHF. V is TRBV19 and J is TRBJ1-5; D unresolved. From germline, CDR1 is LNHDA and CDR2 SQIVND (reference sequence). The CDR3 has 14 residues. V was shortened by 3 bases and J by 4 bases, with 10 bases between the two germline ends.

This clonotype was counted only a few times. The J gene is TRBJ2-7, the V gene TRBV19; possible D gene TRBD1, 7 bases. This CDR3 is built from 13 residues. Trimming left V 6 bases short and J 3 bases short, with 12 bases between. The germline V gene encodes CDR1 LNHDA and CDR2 SQIVND (reference sequence). DNA of the CDR3: TGTGCCAGTAGCGCGGGACAGAGCTACGAGCAGTACTTC. As protein: CASSAGQSYEQYF.

V is TRBV6-4 and J is TRBJ2-2; TRBD2 agrees at 12 bases. V shed 3 bases, J shed 4 bases, and the junction held 6 bases outside the gene matches. The germline V gene encodes CDR1 MRHNA and CDR2 SNTAGT. The CDR3 has 17 amino acids. The CDR3 coding sequence is TGTGCCAGCAGTGATGGGGGACTAGCGGGTACCACCGGGGAGCTGTTTTTT. It codes for CASSDGGLAGTTGELFF.

The J gene is TRBJ1-5, the V gene TRBV12-3 or TRBV12-4; tentatively, D is TRBD1 (5 bases). V shed 6 bases and J shed 4 bases, with 13 bases lying between them. The CDR3 contains 14 residues. CDR3 sequence reads: CASRHGGGNQPQHF. The CDR3 coding sequence is TGTGCCAGCAGACATGGTGGGGGGAATCAGCCCCAGCATTTT.

This clonotype was detected a few times. J is TRBJ1-1 and V is TRBV2; D unclear. Germline V gene lookup returns CDR1 SNHLY and CDR2 FYNNEI. Trimming removed 3 bases from V and 1 base from J, with 6 bases in between. The CDR3 has 13 residues. CDR3 bases: TGTGCCAGCAGTGAGACACCGAACACTGAAGCTTTCTTT. Its protein is CASSETPNTEAFF.

The chain employs TRBV9 and TRBJ2-1; possible D gene TRBD1, 5 bases. The CDR3 spans 14 residues. Per germline, CDR1 SGDLS and CDR2 YYNGEE. V gave up 0 bases and J gave up 7 bases, with 11 bases separating them. Written as DNA, the CDR3 is TGTGCCAGCAGCGTAGGGCAGGGTGGAAATGAGCAGTTCTTC. Its translation is CASSVGQGGNEQFF.

This clonotype came up once. J is TRBJ2-5 and V is TRBV27; D gene unclear. With 5 bases removed from V and 3 bases from J, the gap between germline ends came to 10 bases. The CDR3 contains 13 residues. Germline V CDR1 and CDR2: MNHEY, SMNVEV (reference sequence). CDR3 protein: CASSPRQEETQYF. In DNA form, the CDR3 reads TGTGCCAGCAGTCCACGACAAGAAGAGACCCAGTACTTC.

This clonotype turned up a few times. J is TRBJ1-1 and V is TRBV10-2; possible D gene TRBD1, 6 bases. CDR1 and CDR2 (germline): WSHSY, SAAADI. This CDR3 region has 15 residues. Trimming took off 6 bases at V and 0 bases at J, with 14 bases between the two ends. The CDR3 loop reads CASRDDRLMNTEAFF. CDR3 in DNA: TGCGCCAGCAGGGATGACAGGCTGATGAACACTGAAGCTTTCTTT.

This chain connects TRBV5-1 to TRBJ2-7, with 11 bases that match TRBD2. CDR1 SGHRS and CDR2 YFSETQ come from the germline V gene. V trimming: 0 bases; J trimming: 6 bases; junction bases outside the gene matches: 11. This CDR3 contains 17 residues. CDR3 in DNA: TGCGCCAGCAGCTTGGTGGGACTAGCGGACCCGAGGGGCGAGCAGTACTTC. As protein: CASSLVGLADPRGEQYF.

This clonotype was seen a handful of times. The chain has TRBV12-3 or TRBV12-4 and TRBJ1-1, with 7 bases aligning to TRBD1. The V and J ends lost 3 bases and 8 bases, in that order; junction bases with no gene match: 0. This CDR3 has 11 amino acids. The CDR3 sequence: CASSLTGEAFF. The CDR3, as DNA: TGTGCCAGCAGTTTGACAGGGGAAGCTTTCTTT.

This clonotype was counted between two and nine times. The V call is TRBV10-3, the J call TRBJ2-1; 11 bases agree with TRBD2. The CDR3 runs to 14 residues. V was clipped by 10 bases and J by 3 bases; unmatched bases: 5. Germline values: CDR1 ENHRY, CDR2 SYGVKD. CDR3 sequence reads: CARLAGGRYNEQFF. The CDR3 DNA reads as TGTGCCAGGCTAGCGGGGGGTCGCTACAATGAGCAGTTCTTC.

This clonotype was seen more than once but under ten times. The chain has TRBV12-3 or TRBV12-4 and TRBJ1-5; no firm D call. CDR3 length equals 15 residues. The germline V and J ends were trimmed by 1 base and 2 bases, with 9 bases remaining between them. In nucleotides, the CDR3 is TGTGCCAGCAGTTTAGAAGGGAAGGGCAATCAGCCCCAGCATTTT. This codes for CASSLEGKGNQPQHF.

For the CDR3, the DNA is TGTGCCAGCAGCTCTGGACAGCTTGGAAACACCATATATTTT. Its protein is CASSSGQLGNTIYF. The rearrangement joins TRBV7-6 to TRBJ1-3; tentatively, D is TRBD1 (6 bases). This CDR3 has 14 amino acids. Trimming shortened V by 4 bases and J by 3 bases, and 10 bases separated the two germline ends. CDR1 and CDR2 from the germline V gene are SGHVS and FNYEAQ.

This clonotype came up a few times. The rearrangement joins TRBV24-1 to TRBJ2-2; 7 bases match TRBD1. With V trimmed by 9 bases and J by 6 bases, 12 bases remained unmatched. This CDR3 has 15 amino acids. Germline lookup yields CDR1 KGHDR and CDR2 SFDVKD. The CDR3 loop is CATQATGRYAGELFF. DNA for the CDR3: TGTGCCACCCAAGCGACAGGGAGATATGCCGGGGAGCTGTTTTTT.

The chain links TRBV6-6 to TRBJ1-1; 9 nucleotides align to TRBD1. This CDR3 region has 15 residues. CDR1 is MNHNY and CDR2 is SVGAGI in the germline V gene (reference sequence). Trimming took 6 bases from V and 2 from J; bases not matched to a gene: 7. The CDR3 nucleotides read TGTGCCAGCAGAGAGCGACAGGGGGTAAACACTGAAGCTTTCTTT. This codes for CASRERQGVNTEAFF.